A selection of T cell receptor beta chains follows, all from one sample in a study of early T cells in non-severe SARS-CoV-2 infection. TCRdb re-called the 5' RACE reads with MiXCR, one entry per CDR3 protein. The table shows nearly 110,000 distinct CDR3 sequences, with approximately 12% occurring only once. Sequences were obtained from whole blood. These receptors originate from an adult who was a healthcare worker with PCR-confirmed SARS-CoV-2 infection or an uninfected control (not recorded which). The CDR3 runs from the conserved cysteine through the conserved F or W. The order of the fields is D gene, J gene, V gene, clone size, CDR3 DNA, CDR3 protein. The D gene is left open where the match is weak. A row's size may be missing; if present it is once, few, many or a size class.

d_gene: TRBD2; j_gene: TRBJ2-1; v_gene: TRBV20-1; abundance: few; CDR3nt: TGCAGTGCTACGCCGCCGTTAGCGGGAGGACCTAAGTATGGGCAGTTCTTC; CDR3aa: CSATPPLAGGPKYGQFF
d_gene: TRBD2; j_gene: TRBJ2-1; v_gene: TRBV20-1; abundance: few; CDR3nt: TGCAGTGCGCCTTCTAGCGGGAGAGGAAATGAGCAGTTCTTC; CDR3aa: CSAPSSGRGNEQFF
d_gene: .; j_gene: TRBJ1-6; v_gene: TRBV6-6; abundance: .; CDR3nt: TGTGCCAGCAGTTACTCGTTTGGGCTAGGGGCACCCCTCCACTTT; CDR3aa: CASSYSFGLGAPLHF
d_gene: .; j_gene: TRBJ2-5; v_gene: TRBV20-1; abundance: .; CDR3nt: TGCAGTGCCAACTTTGGCGGACAAGAGACCCAGTACTTC; CDR3aa: CSANFGGQETQYF
d_gene: TRBD2; j_gene: TRBJ2-7; v_gene: TRBV9; abundance: .; CDR3nt: TGTGCCAGCAGCGTAGGGGGACTAGCCTACGAGCAGTACTTC; CDR3aa: CASSVGGLAYEQYF
d_gene: .; j_gene: TRBJ2-7; v_gene: TRBV18; abundance: many; CDR3nt: TGTGCCAGCTCACCACCAACAGAAAGATACGAGCAGTACTTC; CDR3aa: CASSPPTERYEQYF
d_gene: .; j_gene: TRBJ2-2; v_gene: TRBV9; abundance: many; CDR3nt: TGTGCCAGCAGCGTTTCCGGGAAAGCTAACACCGGGGAGCTGTTTTTT; CDR3aa: CASSVSGKANTGELFF
d_gene: TRBD2; j_gene: TRBJ2-7; v_gene: TRBV18; abundance: few; CDR3nt: TGTGCCAGCTCACCGCCGGGACTAGACTACGAGCAGTACTTC; CDR3aa: CASSPPGLDYEQYF
d_gene: TRBD2; j_gene: TRBJ2-2; v_gene: TRBV18; abundance: few; CDR3nt: TGTGCCAGCTCACCATTTCAGCGGGAGACAGGAACCGGGGAGCTGTTTTTT; CDR3aa: CASSPFQRETGTGELFF
d_gene: TRBD2; j_gene: TRBJ2-1; v_gene: TRBV6-2/TRBV6-3; abundance: few; CDR3nt: TGTGCCAGCAGCCCCGGGACTAGCGGCCCCTACAATGAGCAGTTCTTC; CDR3aa: CASSPGTSGPYNEQFF
d_gene: TRBD2; j_gene: TRBJ2-1; v_gene: TRBV11-2; abundance: .; CDR3nt: TGTGCCAGCAGCTTTGGCGGGAGGGCCGTTGAAGGCAATGAGCAGTTCTTC; CDR3aa: CASSFGGRAVEGNEQFF
d_gene: .; j_gene: TRBJ2-7; v_gene: TRBV12-3/TRBV12-4; abundance: .; CDR3nt: TGTGCCAGCAGTTACAGGGTCGAGCAGTACTTC; CDR3aa: CASSYRVEQYF
d_gene: .; j_gene: TRBJ1-6; v_gene: TRBV7-9; abundance: few; CDR3nt: TGTGCCAGCAGCTTAGGCGACCCCAATAGCTCAAGCTCCTATAATTCACCCCTCCACTTT; CDR3aa: CASSLGDPNSSSSYNSPLHF
d_gene: TRBD1; j_gene: TRBJ2-7; v_gene: TRBV6-1; abundance: few; CDR3nt: TGTGCCAGCAGTGTATCGAACAGGGGGCTCGGATACGAGCAGTACTTC; CDR3aa: CASSVSNRGLGYEQYF
d_gene: .; j_gene: TRBJ2-1; v_gene: TRBV12-3/TRBV12-4; abundance: .; CDR3nt: TGTGCCAGCAGACCAGGAGCGGACAATGAGCAGTTCTTC; CDR3aa: CASRPGADNEQFF
d_gene: TRBD2; j_gene: TRBJ2-7; v_gene: TRBV20-1; abundance: .; CDR3nt: TGCAGTGCTCCCGCAGCTAGCGGGAGCTACGAGCAGTACTTC; CDR3aa: CSAPAASGSYEQYF
d_gene: TRBD1; j_gene: TRBJ1-1; v_gene: TRBV20-1; abundance: few; CDR3nt: TGCAGTGCTAAAGGACAGGGAAACACTGAAGCTTTCTTT; CDR3aa: CSAKGQGNTEAFF
d_gene: .; j_gene: TRBJ1-1; v_gene: TRBV12-3/TRBV12-4; abundance: many; CDR3nt: TGTGCCAGCAGGGCTCCGGGACGGGAGCGCACTGAAGCTTTCTTT; CDR3aa: CASRAPGRERTEAFF
d_gene: .; j_gene: TRBJ2-1; v_gene: TRBV4-1; abundance: few; CDR3nt: TGCGCCAGCAGCCAAGGGCCCCTCGAGCAGGCCCGAAGCGTCTACAATGAGCAGTTCTTC; CDR3aa: CASSQGPLEQARSVYNEQFF
d_gene: TRBD2; j_gene: TRBJ2-3; v_gene: TRBV7-8; abundance: few; CDR3nt: TGTGCCAGCAGCTCGGGACTAGCGGGATTGGATACGCAGTATTTT; CDR3aa: CASSSGLAGLDTQYF
d_gene: TRBD2; j_gene: TRBJ2-2; v_gene: TRBV28; abundance: .; CDR3nt: TGTGCCAACAGTTTTGCGGGAGAGAACACCGGGGAGCTGTTTTTT; CDR3aa: CANSFAGENTGELFF
d_gene: .; j_gene: TRBJ1-5; v_gene: TRBV18; abundance: many; CDR3nt: TGTGCCAGCTCCGGGGGTGGCAATCAGCCCCAGCATTTT; CDR3aa: CASSGGGNQPQHF
d_gene: .; j_gene: TRBJ1-5; v_gene: TRBV7-8; abundance: medium-sized; CDR3nt: TGTGCCAGCAGCTTGCAGCCAGGGGAGAAGCCCCAGCATTTT; CDR3aa: CASSLQPGEKPQHF
d_gene: .; j_gene: TRBJ1-3; v_gene: TRBV18; abundance: many; CDR3nt: TGTGCCAGCTCACCAGCGAATCCGGGGGCTGGAAACACCATATATTTT; CDR3aa: CASSPANPGAGNTIYF
d_gene: .; j_gene: TRBJ2-1; v_gene: TRBV5-5; abundance: many; CDR3nt: TGTGCCAGCAGCTTGGAGGGGGGTCTAGGGAGTGAGCAGTTCTTC; CDR3aa: CASSLEGGLGSEQFF